The clone carrying this T cell receptor (beta chain) has a handful of counts. The target antigen is unknown. This record belongs to a study of CD8 T cells in ankylosing spondylitis. Study outcomes and limitations: Some motif variants had been reported before (in reactive arthritis synovial fluid and blood).

The CDR3 spans 15 residues. The germline V gene encodes CDR1 SGHAT and CDR2 FQNNGV. V lost 2 bases and J 6 bases, leaving 14 bases between the germline ends. TCRdb redid the calling of the 5' RACE reads with MiXCR, one entry per CDR3 protein. Among approximately 100,000 distinct CDR3 sequences, approximately 25% were seen once, and the ten largest hold about 12%. The J gene is TRBJ2-1, the V gene TRBV11-2; D gene uncertain. Sequencing was carried out using synovial fluid, either unsorted or a sorted T cell fraction (not recorded which). This sequence originates from a male donor with ankylosing spondylitis. CDR3 amino acids: CASSLNLMDLNEQFF. CDR3 sequence (DNA): TGTGCCAGCAGCTTAAACCTTATGGACCTCAATGAGCAGTTCTTC.